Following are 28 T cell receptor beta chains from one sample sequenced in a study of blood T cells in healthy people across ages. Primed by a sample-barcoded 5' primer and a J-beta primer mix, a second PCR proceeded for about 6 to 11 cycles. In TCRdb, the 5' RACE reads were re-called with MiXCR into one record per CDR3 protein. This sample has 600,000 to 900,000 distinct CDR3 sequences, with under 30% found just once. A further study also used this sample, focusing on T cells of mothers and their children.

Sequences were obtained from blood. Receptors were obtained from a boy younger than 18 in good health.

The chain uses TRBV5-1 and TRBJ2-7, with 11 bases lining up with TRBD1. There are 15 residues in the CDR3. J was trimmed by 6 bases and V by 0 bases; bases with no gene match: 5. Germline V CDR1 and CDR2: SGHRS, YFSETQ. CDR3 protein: CASSLEGTGGAEQYF. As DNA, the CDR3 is TGCGCCAGCAGCTTGGAGGGGACAGGGGGTGCCGAGCAGTACTTC.

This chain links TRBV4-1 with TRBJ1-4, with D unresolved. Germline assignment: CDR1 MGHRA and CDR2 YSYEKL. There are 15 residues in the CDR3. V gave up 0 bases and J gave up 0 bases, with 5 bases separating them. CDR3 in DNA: TGCGCCAGCAGCCAAGATCTAGCAACTAATGAAAAACTGTTTTTT. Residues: CASSQDLATNEKLFF.

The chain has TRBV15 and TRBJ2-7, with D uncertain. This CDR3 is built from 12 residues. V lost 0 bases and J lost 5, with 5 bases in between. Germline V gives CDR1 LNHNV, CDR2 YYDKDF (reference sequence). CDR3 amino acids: CATSRDRNEQYF. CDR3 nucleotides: TGTGCCACCAGCAGAGATCGCAACGAGCAGTACTTC.

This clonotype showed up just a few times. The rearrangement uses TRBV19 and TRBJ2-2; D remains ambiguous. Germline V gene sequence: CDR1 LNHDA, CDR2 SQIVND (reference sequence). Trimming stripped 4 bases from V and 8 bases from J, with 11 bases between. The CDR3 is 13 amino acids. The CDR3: CASSTQKLGELFF. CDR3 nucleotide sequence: TGTGCCAGTAGTACCCAGAAACTAGGGGAGCTGTTTTTT.

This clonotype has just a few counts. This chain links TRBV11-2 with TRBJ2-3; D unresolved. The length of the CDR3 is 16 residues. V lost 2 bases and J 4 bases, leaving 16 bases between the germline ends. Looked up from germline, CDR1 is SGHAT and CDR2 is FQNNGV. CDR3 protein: CASSLSMGMIPDTQYF. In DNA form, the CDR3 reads TGTGCCAGCAGCTTAAGTATGGGTATGATCCCAGATACGCAGTATTTT.

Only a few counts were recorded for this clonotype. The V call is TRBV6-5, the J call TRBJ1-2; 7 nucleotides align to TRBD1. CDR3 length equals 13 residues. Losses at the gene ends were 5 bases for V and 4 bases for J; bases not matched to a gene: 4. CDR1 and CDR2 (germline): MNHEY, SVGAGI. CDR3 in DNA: TGTGCCAGCAGTGAGGACAGGATCTATGGCTACACCTTC. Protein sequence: CASSEDRIYGYTF.

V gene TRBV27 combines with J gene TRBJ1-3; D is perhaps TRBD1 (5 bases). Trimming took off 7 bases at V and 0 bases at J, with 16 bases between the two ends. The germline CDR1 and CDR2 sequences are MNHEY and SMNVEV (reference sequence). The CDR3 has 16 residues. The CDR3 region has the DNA TGTGCCAGCACCCTAGGGGTGGTGTCCTCTGGAAACACCATATATTTT. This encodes CASTLGVVSSGNTIYF.

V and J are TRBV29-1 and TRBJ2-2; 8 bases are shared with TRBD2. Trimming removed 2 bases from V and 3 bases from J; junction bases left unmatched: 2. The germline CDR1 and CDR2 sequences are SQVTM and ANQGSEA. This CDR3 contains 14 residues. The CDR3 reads CSVEQGLDTGELFF. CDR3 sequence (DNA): TGCAGCGTTGAACAGGGACTAGACACCGGGGAGCTGTTTTTT.

CDR3 nucleotide sequence: TGTGCCATCAGCAGGGTTAATCAGCCCCAGCATTTT. Translating it yields CAISRVNQPQHF. The V call is TRBV10-3, the J call TRBJ1-5; possibly TRBD1 for D (5 bases). The germline CDR1 and CDR2 sequences are ENHRY and SYGVKD. CDR3 length: 12 residues. Trimming stripped 6 bases from V and 4 bases from J, with 7 bases between.

CDR3 nucleotides: TGTGCCAGCGGAAGACAGGGAGGCTCTGGGGCCAACGTCCTGACTTTC. Protein sequence: CASGRQGGSGANVLTF. The chain joins TRBV9 to TRBJ2-6; D may be TRBD1 (7 bases). Germline loops: CDR1 SGDLS, CDR2 YYNGEE. Trimming stripped 7 bases from V and 0 bases from J, with 14 bases between. CDR3 length equals 16 residues.

CDR3 in amino acids: CASSPGTWYQETQYF. CDR3 sequence (DNA): TGTGCCAGCAGCCCGGGGACGTGGTACCAAGAGACCCAGTACTTC. The chain joins TRBV7-8 to TRBJ2-5; tentatively, D is TRBD1 or TRBD2 (5 bases each). V lost 5 bases and J lost 0, with 13 bases in between. CDR3 length: 15 residues. CDR1 and CDR2 from the germline V gene are SGHVS and FQNEAQ.

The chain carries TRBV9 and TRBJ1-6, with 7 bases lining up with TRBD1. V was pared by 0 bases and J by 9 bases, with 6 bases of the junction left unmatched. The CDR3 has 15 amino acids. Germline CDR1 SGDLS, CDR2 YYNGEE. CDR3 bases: TGTGCCAGCAGCGTAGAGAACAGGGGTGGTTCACCCCTCCACTTT. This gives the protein CASSVENRGGSPLHF.

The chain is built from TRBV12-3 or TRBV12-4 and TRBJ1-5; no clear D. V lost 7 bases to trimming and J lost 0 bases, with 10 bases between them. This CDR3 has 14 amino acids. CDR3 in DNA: TGTGCCAGCACCTACCGGGGTAGCAATCAGCCCCAGCATTTT. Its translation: CASTYRGSNQPQHF.

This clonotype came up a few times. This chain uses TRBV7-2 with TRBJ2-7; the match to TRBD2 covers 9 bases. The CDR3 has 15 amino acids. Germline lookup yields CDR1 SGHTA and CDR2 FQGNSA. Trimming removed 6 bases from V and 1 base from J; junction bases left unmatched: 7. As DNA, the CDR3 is TGTGCCAGCAGACGCAGCGGGGGGTTATCCTACGAGCAGTACTTC. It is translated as CASRRSGGLSYEQYF.

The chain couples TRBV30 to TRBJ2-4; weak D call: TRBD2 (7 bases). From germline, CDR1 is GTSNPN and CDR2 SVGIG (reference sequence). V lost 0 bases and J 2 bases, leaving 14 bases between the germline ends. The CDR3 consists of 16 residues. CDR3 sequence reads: CAWSVRGARTKNIQYF. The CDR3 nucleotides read TGTGCCTGGAGTGTACGGGGGGCTAGGACCAAAAACATTCAGTACTTC.

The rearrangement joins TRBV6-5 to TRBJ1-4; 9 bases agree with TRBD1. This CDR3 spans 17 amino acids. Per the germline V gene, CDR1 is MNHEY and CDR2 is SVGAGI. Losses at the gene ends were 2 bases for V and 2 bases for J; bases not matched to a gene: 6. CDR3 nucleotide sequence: TGTGCCAGCAGTTACCAGACAGGGGGTGCCACTAATGAAAAACTGTTTTTT. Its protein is CASSYQTGGATNEKLFF.

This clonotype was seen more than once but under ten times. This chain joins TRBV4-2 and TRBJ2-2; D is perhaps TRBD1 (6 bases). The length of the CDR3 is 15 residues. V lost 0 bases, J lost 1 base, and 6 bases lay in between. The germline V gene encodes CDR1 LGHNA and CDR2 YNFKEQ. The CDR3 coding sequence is TGTGCCAGCAGCCAAGAGACAGGGAACACCGGGGAGCTGTTTTTT. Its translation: CASSQETGNTGELFF.

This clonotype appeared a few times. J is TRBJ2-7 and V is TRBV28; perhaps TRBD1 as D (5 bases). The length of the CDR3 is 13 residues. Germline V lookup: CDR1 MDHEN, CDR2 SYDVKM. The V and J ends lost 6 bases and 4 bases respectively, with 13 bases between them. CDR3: CASRSLGAYEQYF. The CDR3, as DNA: TGTGCCAGCAGGTCTTTAGGGGCTTACGAGCAGTACTTC.

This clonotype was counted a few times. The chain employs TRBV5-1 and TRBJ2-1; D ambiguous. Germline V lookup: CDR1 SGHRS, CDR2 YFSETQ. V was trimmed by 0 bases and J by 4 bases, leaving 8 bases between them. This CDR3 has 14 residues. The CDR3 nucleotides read TGCGCCAGCAGCTTGGTCCTGGGTTACAATGAGCAGTTCTTC. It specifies CASSLVLGYNEQFF.

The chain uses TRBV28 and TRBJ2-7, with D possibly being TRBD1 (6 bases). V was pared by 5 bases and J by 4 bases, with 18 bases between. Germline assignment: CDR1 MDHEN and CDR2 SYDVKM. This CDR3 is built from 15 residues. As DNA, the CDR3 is TGTGCCAGCAGTACTACCACCGGGACATTTTACGAGCAGTACTTC. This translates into CASSTTTGTFYEQYF.

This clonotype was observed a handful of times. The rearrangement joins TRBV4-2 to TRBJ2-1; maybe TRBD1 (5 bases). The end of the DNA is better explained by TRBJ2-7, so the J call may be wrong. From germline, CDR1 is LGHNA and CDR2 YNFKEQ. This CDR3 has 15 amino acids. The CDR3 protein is CASSQDRRASYEQYF. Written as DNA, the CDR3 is TGTGCCAGCAGCCAAGACCGCAGGGCCTCCTACGAGCAGTACTTC.

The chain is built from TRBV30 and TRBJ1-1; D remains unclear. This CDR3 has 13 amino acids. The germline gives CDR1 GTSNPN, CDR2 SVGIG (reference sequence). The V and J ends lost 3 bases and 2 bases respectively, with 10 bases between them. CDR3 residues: CAWRLGYNTEAFF. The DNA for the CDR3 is TGTGCCTGGAGACTCGGATACAACACTGAAGCTTTCTTT.

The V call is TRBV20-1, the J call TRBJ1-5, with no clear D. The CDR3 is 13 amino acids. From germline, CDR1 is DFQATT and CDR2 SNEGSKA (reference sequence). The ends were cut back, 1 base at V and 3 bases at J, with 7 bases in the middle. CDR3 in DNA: TGCAGTGCTAGAGGGGATTTCAATCAGCCCCAGCATTTT. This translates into CSARGDFNQPQHF.

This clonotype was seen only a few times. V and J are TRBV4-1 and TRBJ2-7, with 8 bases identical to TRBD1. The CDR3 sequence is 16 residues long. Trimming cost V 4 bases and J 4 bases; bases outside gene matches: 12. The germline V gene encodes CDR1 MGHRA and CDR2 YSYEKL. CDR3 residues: CASSPGRDRYLYEQYF. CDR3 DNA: TGCGCCAGCAGCCCTGGAAGGGACAGGTATTTATACGAGCAGTACTTC.

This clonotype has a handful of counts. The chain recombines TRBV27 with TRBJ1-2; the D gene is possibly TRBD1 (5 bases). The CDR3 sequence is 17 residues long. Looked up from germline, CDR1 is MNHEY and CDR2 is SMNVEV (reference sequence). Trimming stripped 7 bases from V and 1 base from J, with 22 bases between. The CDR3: CASTSRSGGDLNYGYTF. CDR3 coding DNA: TGTGCCAGCACCTCTCGATCGGGGGGGGATCTTAACTATGGCTACACCTTC.

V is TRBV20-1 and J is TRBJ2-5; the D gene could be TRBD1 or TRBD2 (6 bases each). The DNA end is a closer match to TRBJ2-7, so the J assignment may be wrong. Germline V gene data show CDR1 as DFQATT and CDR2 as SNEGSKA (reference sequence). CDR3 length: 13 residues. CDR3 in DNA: TGCAGTGCTGGAGGGGGACCAGACTACGAGCAGTACTTC. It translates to CSAGGGPDYEQYF.

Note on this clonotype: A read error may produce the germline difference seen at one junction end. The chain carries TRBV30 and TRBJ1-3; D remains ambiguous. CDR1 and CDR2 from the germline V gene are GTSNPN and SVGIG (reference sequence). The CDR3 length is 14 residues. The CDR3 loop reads CAWSVVSSGSTIYF. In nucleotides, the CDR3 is TGTGCCTGGAGTGTGGTTAGCTCTGGAAGCACCATATATTTT.

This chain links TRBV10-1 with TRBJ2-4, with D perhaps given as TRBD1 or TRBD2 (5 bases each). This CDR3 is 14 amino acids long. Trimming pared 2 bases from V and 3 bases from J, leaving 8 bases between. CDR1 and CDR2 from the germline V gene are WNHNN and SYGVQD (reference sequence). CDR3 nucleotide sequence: TGCGCCAGCAGTGAGGAGGGGAGCAAAAACATTCAGTACTTC. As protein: CASSEEGSKNIQYF.